These 18 T cell receptor beta chains originate from one sample sequenced in a study of blood T cell repertoires in COVID-19. Clones were read by immunoSEQ multiplex PCR, and TCRdb kept only the in-frame ones, dropping some. The sample contains 250,000 to 300,000 clones, 88% of which appear only once. Source material: peripheral blood. All receptors come from a woman in her thirties who had recovered from COVID-19.

The chain combines TRBV30 with TRBJ2-7; perhaps TRBD1 as D (6 bases). V shed 2 bases and J shed 5 bases, with 16 bases lying between them. The CDR3 totals 14 residues. From germline, CDR1 is GTSNPN and CDR2 SVGIG (reference sequence). CDR3 nucleotide sequence: TGTGCCTGGAGTACCCTCAGGGGTCTGGACGAGCAGTACTTC. Translation gives CAWSTLRGLDEQYF.

This chain connects TRBV25-1 to TRBJ1-3; D perhaps matches TRBD1 (6 bases). The CDR3 length is 15 residues. CDR1 is MGHDK, CDR2 SYGVNS, per germline. V lost 3 bases and J 3 bases, leaving 12 bases between the germline ends. DNA of the CDR3: TGTGCCAGCAGTGAGCCCGGGACAAATGGAAACACCATATATTTT. It is translated as CASSEPGTNGNTIYF.

The chain carries TRBV4-1 and TRBJ2-3; no reliable D call. This CDR3 is built from 14 residues. The germline gives CDR1 MGHRA, CDR2 YSYEKL. V shed 3 bases and J shed 0 bases, with 7 bases lying between them. The CDR3 nucleotides are TGCGCCAGCAGCCACTGGGCTAGCACAGATACGCAGTATTTT. Translation: CASSHWASTDTQYF.

DNA for the CDR3: TGTGCCACCACGAAAGACAGGGACGAGCAGTACTTC. Translation: CATTKDRDEQYF. V and J are TRBV12-3 or TRBV12-4 and TRBJ2-7, with 7 bases identical to TRBD1. CDR3 length equals 12 residues. V was pared by 10 bases and J by 5 bases, with 8 bases of the junction left unmatched.

The chain employs TRBV18 and TRBJ1-1; 12 nucleotides match TRBD1. CDR1 and CDR2 from the germline V gene are KGHSH and LQKENI. V lost 1 base and J lost 3; bases outside the gene matches: 3. The CDR3 totals 16 residues. The chain's CDR3 is CASSPLGTGGYTEAFF. The CDR3, as DNA: TGTGCCAGCTCACCACTGGGGACAGGGGGCTACACTGAAGCTTTCTTT.

V usage is TRBV7-9 and J usage is TRBJ2-2; TRBD2 agrees at 12 bases. The CDR3 consists of 16 residues. The germline V gene encodes CDR1 SEHNR and CDR2 FQNEAQ (reference sequence). V gave up 5 bases and J gave up 6 bases; unmatched junction bases: 7. CDR3 in amino acids: CASSPLLAGGSGELFF. The CDR3 region has the DNA TGTGCCAGCAGCCCCCTACTAGCGGGGGGATCCGGGGAGCTGTTTTTT.

The chain uses TRBV30 and TRBJ1-4; perhaps TRBD1 as D (5 bases). Germline V gene sequence: CDR1 GTSNPN, CDR2 SVGIG (reference sequence). There are 15 residues in the CDR3. Trimming shortened V by 5 bases and J by 8 bases, and 21 bases separated the two germline ends. The CDR3 region has the DNA TGTGCCTGGGACGACCCGGGGCTGCGGGGGGAAAAACTGTTTTTT. Translated, it gives CAWDDPGLRGEKLFF.

This clone has more than one count but fewer than ten. The J gene is TRBJ2-2, the V gene TRBV10-3, with D hard to call. Germline V gene sequence: CDR1 ENHRY, CDR2 SYGVKD. V was clipped by 3 bases and J by 1 base, with 3 bases between them. This CDR3 is 13 amino acids long. In DNA form, the CDR3 reads TGTGCCATCAGTGATAGGAACACCGGGGAGCTGTTTTTT. The encoded protein is CAISDRNTGELFF.

The chain uses TRBV15 and TRBJ1-2, with D tentatively TRBD1 (6 bases). Trimming took off 3 bases at V and 4 bases at J, with 12 bases between the two ends. Germline V CDR1 and CDR2: LNHNV, YYDKDF (reference sequence). The CDR3 extends over 14 amino acids. CDR3 protein: CATSSYTGSYGYTF. As DNA, the CDR3 is TGTGCCACCAGCAGTTATACAGGGAGCTATGGCTACACCTTC.

The chain employs TRBV2 and TRBJ2-3, with 7 bases matching TRBD2. V shed 8 bases and J 4 bases; nucleotides not matched to a gene: 6. Germline V gene data show CDR1 as SNHLY and CDR2 as FYNNEI. This CDR3 spans 13 amino acids. CDR3 bases: TGTGCCAGCTATAGGACTAGATCAGATACGCAGTATTTT. Amino acids: CASYRTRSDTQYF.

The chain links TRBV7-8 to TRBJ1-4, with 7 bases matching TRBD1. The CDR3 sequence is 19 residues long. With 5 bases clipped from V and 0 bases from J, the junction kept 15 bases outside the gene matches. Germline V lookup: CDR1 SGHVS, CDR2 FQNEAQ. The CDR3 nucleotides read TGTGCCAGCAGCCGCCGCCGAACCGGGACAGCTGCAACTAATGAAAAACTGTTTTTT. Its protein product is CASSRRRTGTAATNEKLFF.

The rearrangement uses TRBV18 and TRBJ2-7; TRBD1 agrees at 10 bases. V lost 3 bases, J lost 3 bases, and 5 bases stayed unmatched. The CDR3 spans 15 residues. Per the germline V gene, CDR1 is KGHSH and CDR2 is LQKENI. The CDR3: CASSPTGTGDYEQYF. The DNA for the CDR3 is TGTGCCAGCTCACCGACCGGGACAGGGGACTACGAGCAGTACTTC.

This chain connects TRBV11-2 to TRBJ2-3; 11 nucleotides match TRBD2. V lost 1 base and J lost 15; bases outside the gene matches: 6. The length of the CDR3 is 13 residues. Germline V gene sequence: CDR1 SGHAT, CDR2 FQNNGV. CDR3 region: CASSLAASGGLYF. CDR3 coding DNA: TGTGCCAGCAGCTTAGCCGCTAGCGGGGGGCTCTATTTT. Filled out from reference TRBV11-2 and TRBJ2-3, the complete variable domain reads EAGVAQSPRYKIIEKRQSVAFWCNPISGHATLYWYQQILGQGPKLLIQFQNNGVVDDSQLPKDRFSAERLKGVDSTLKIQPAKLEDSAVYLCASSLAASGGLYFGPGTRLTVL.

The chain uses TRBV4-1 and TRBJ2-6, with 7 bases aligning to TRBD2. J lost 1 base, V lost 5 bases, and 14 bases had no gene match. In germline, CDR1 is MGHRA, CDR2 YSYEKL. The CDR3 has 19 amino acids. The CDR3 here is CASSGRTGGLISGANVLTF. Here the CDR3 DNA reads TGCGCCAGCAGCGGCAGGACGGGGGGACTGATTTCTGGGGCCAACGTCCTGACTTTC.

The J gene is TRBJ2-7, the V gene TRBV9, with TRBD2 matching over 7 bases. V lost 2 bases and J lost 2; bases outside the gene matches: 7. The CDR3 has 15 amino acids. Germline CDR1 reads SGDLS; CDR2 reads YYNGEE. The CDR3 is CASSVGGGKTYEQYF. The CDR3, as DNA: TGTGCCAGCAGCGTTGGCGGGGGAAAAACCTACGAGCAGTACTTC.

There are a few counts of this clone. This sequence joins TRBV5-6 and TRBJ1-2; TRBD1 is a possible D gene (5 bases). This CDR3 region has 14 residues. The germline V gene encodes CDR1 SGHDT and CDR2 YYEEEE. Trimming removed 4 bases from V and 4 bases from J, with 14 bases in between. The DNA of the CDR3 is TGTGCCAGCAGCCCGCAGAGCGGGGCCTATGGCTACACCTTC. Protein product: CASSPQSGAYGYTF.

V gene TRBV9 combines with J gene TRBJ1-5, with D possibly being TRBD1 (6 bases). The V end was cut by 0 bases, the J end by 6 bases, with 10 bases between. Germline V gives CDR1 SGDLS, CDR2 YYNGEE. The CDR3 extends over 14 amino acids. This chain's CDR3 is CASSVGPGVQPQHF. The CDR3 DNA reads as TGTGCCAGCAGCGTAGGCCCAGGGGTTCAGCCCCAGCATTTT.

This chain connects TRBV6-1 to TRBJ2-1, with TRBD1 identical over 12 bases. Germline CDR1 reads MNHNS; CDR2 reads SASEGT. The CDR3 runs to 16 residues. V was pared by 4 bases and J by 5 bases, with 6 bases of the junction left unmatched. In DNA, the CDR3 is TGTGCCAGCAGTGTCACCGGGACAGGGGGCCACAATGAGCAGTTCTTC. Its translation: CASSVTGTGGHNEQFF.